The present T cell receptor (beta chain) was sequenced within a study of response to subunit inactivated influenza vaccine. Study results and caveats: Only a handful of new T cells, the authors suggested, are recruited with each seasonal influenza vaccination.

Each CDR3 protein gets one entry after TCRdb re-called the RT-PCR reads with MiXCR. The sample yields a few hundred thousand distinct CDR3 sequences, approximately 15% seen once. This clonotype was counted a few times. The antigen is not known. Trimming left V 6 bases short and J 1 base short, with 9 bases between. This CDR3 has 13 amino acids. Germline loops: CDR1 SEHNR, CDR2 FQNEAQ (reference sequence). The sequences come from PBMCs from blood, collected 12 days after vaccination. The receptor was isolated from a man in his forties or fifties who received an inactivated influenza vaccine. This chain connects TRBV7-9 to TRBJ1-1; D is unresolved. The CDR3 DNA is TGTGCCAGCAGGATACCAGGGAACACTGAAGCTTTCTTT. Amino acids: CASRIPGNTEAFF.